Reported below is one T cell receptor (beta chain). The record originates from a study of blood T cell repertoires in COVID-19. At the level of the study: Samples representing acute and convalescent COVID-19 were sourced from the United States, Italy and Spain. T cells, B-cell-depleted T cells, or PBMCs provided the cDNA or gDNA that served as material.

Original processing methods: The assay estimated nucleated cells by amplifying reference gene primers. The method was immunoSEQ multiplex PCR; TCRdb's version includes in-frame clones alone and lacks a portion of them. D and trimming were read from the DNA, whereas the V and J calls and clone size are those reported in that table. This sample has over 9,500 clones; around 77% occur once, and the top ten carry 30% to 45%. The germline V gene encodes CDR1 SEHNR and CDR2 FQNEAQ (reference sequence). The CDR3 is 12 residues long. V was shortened by 2 bases and J by 4 bases, with 6 bases between the two germline ends.

V gene TRBV7-9 combines with J gene TRBJ2-7, with D uncertain. The sequence was obtained from a human donor in a cohort sampled during active COVID-19. Specimen: peripheral blood. In nucleotides, the CDR3 is TGTGCCAGCAGCTTAACAGAGTACGAGCAGTACTTC. Protein: CASSLTEYEQYF.